This entry concerns a single T cell receptor (beta chain). What it binds is not known. The data belong to a study of early T cells in non-severe SARS-CoV-2 infection. Whole-study results and caveats: Missing private and CD4 specificities, VDJdb matching favored anti-spike CD8 responses.

The germline CDR1 and CDR2 sequences are DFQATT and SNEGSKA (reference sequence). Trimming shortened V by 6 bases and J by 1 base, and 12 bases separated the two germline ends. The CDR3 totals 13 residues. Each CDR3 protein gets one entry after TCRdb re-called the 5' RACE reads with MiXCR. The sample yields roughly 51,000 distinct CDR3 sequences, under 7.5% seen once. The chain carries TRBV20-1 and TRBJ1-1; possible D gene TRBD1, 6 bases. The sequenced sample was whole blood, obtained at baseline. The receptor's source is an adult who was a healthcare worker with PCR-confirmed SARS-CoV-2 infection or an uninfected control (not recorded which). The CDR3 loop is CSAIPGQNTEAFF. In DNA, the CDR3 is TGCAGTGCGATACCGGGACAGAACACTGAAGCTTTCTTT.